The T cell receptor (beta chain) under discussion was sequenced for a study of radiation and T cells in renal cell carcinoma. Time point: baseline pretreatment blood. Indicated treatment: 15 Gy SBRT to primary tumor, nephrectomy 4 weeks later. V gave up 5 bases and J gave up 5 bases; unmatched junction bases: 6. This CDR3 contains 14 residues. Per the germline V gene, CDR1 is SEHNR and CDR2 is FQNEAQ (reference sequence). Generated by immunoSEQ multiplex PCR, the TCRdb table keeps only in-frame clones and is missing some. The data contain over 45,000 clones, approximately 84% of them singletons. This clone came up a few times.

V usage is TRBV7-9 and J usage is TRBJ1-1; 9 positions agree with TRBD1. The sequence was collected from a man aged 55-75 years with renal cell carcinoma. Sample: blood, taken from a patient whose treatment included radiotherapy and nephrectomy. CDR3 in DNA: TGTGCCAGCAGCCAGACAGGGGGGGAGACTGAAGCTTTCTTT. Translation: CASSQTGGETEAFF.